Listed below are T cell receptor beta chains from one sample, sequenced in a study of cytomegalovirus exposure and HLA in healthy donors. Repertoires were generated with immunoSEQ multiplex PCR, while TCRdb's copy carries only in-frame clones and drops some. Here the sample spans 160,000 or so clones, 70% to 90% being singletons. The sequenced material came from PBMCs. These receptors were obtained from a man aged 18-30 years in good health and CMV-seronegative. Each CDR3 is given with its conserved first and last residue. The D gene is left open where the match is weak. Where a row states a size, it is once, few, many or the class of an expanded clone; other rows omit it.

clone_size d_call j_call v_call cdr3_nt cdr3_aa
NA TRBD1 TRBJ1-2 TRBV6-5 TGTGCCAGCAGGCCCGGGACAGGGGGCCGTGGCTACACCTTC CASRPGTGGRGYTF
NA TRBD1 TRBJ1-1 TRBV9 TGTGCCAGCAGCTCAGGGGGGACTGAAGCTTTCTTT CASSSGGTEAFF
NA TRBD1 TRBJ1-5 TRBV2 TGTGCCAGCAGTGAAGGTCCAGGGGGCCAGCCCCAGCATTTT CASSEGPGGQPQHF
NA NA TRBJ2-7 TRBV10-1 TGCGCCAGCAGCGTACTCCCCGGGAGCTCCTACGAGCAGTACTTC CASSVLPGSSYEQYF
NA NA TRBJ2-1 TRBV7-6 TGTGCCAGCAGCTTAGGTACTCAGGGTAGAAATGAGCAGTTCTTC CASSLGTQGRNEQFF
once NA TRBJ2-7 TRBV10-3 TGTGCCATCAGTGACGGGGAACACGAGCAGTACTTC CAISDGEHEQYF
NA TRBD2 TRBJ2-5 TRBV4-1 TGCGCCAGCAGCCTCGTTGCGGGAGAGGAAGAGACCCAGTACTTC CASSLVAGEEETQYF
NA NA TRBJ2-7 TRBV27 TGTGCCAGCAGTTCCTATGGCGGTAACTCCTACGAGCAGTACTTC CASSSYGGNSYEQYF
NA NA TRBJ2-3 TRBV7-6 TGTGCCAGCAGCTACCCACGGAGCACAGATACGCAGTATTTT CASSYPRSTDTQYF
NA NA TRBJ2-1 TRBV4-2 TGTGCCAGCAGCCAAGATACGGGAAATGAGCAGTTCTTC CASSQDTGNEQFF
NA TRBD1 TRBJ1-2 TRBV7-9 TGTGCCAGCAGTTTCGCCCCGGACAGGAAAAAGGGGGAGCCCTTC CASSFAPDRKKGEPF
NA NA TRBJ1-2 TRBV19 TGTGCCAGTAGTAGTCTAGAGGAGAACTATGGCTACACCTTC CASSSLEENYGYTF
NA TRBD2 TRBJ2-3 TRBV27 TGTGCCAGCAGTTTAACACTAGCGGGACGCACAGATACGCAGTATTTT CASSLTLAGRTDTQYF